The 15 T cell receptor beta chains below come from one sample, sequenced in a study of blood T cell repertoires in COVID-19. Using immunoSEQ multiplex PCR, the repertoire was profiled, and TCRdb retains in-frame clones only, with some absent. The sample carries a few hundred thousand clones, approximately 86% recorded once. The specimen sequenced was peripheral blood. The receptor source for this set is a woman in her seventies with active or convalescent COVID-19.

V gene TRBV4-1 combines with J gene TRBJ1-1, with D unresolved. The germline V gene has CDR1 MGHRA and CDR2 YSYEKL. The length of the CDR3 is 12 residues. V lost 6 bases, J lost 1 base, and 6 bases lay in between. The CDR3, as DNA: TGCGCCAGCAGGGAGGGGAACACTGAAGCTTTCTTT. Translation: CASREGNTEAFF.

The CDR3 sequence is CALQGAGEQYF. CDR3 nucleotides: TGTGCCCTACAGGGGGCTGGGGAGCAGTACTTC. The V call is TRBV7-2, the J call TRBJ2-7; 9 positions agree with TRBD1. Per germline, CDR1 SGHTA and CDR2 FQGNSA. The CDR3 runs to 11 residues. J lost 7 bases, V lost 11 bases, and 6 bases had no gene match.

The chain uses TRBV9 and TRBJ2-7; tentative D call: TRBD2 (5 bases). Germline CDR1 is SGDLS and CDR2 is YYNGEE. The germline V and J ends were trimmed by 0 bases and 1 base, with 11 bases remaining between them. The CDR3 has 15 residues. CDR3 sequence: CASSVAPTGSYEQYF. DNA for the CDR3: TGTGCCAGCAGCGTAGCCCCGACGGGATCCTACGAGCAGTACTTC.

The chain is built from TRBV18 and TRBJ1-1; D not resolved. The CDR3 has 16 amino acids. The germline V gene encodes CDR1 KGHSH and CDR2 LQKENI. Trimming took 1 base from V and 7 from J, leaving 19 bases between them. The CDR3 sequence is CASSPQATPNGGEAFF. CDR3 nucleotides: TGTGCCAGCTCACCACAGGCCACACCTAACGGCGGTGAAGCTTTCTTT.

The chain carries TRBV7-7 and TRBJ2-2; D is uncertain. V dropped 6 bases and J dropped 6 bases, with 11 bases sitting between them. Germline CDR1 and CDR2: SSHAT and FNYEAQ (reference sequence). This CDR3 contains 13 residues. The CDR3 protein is CASRPTGPGELFF. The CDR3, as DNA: TGTGCCAGCAGGCCGACGGGTCCCGGGGAGCTGTTTTTT.

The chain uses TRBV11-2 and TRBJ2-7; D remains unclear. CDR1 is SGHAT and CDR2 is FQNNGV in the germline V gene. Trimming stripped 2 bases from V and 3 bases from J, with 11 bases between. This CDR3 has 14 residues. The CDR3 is CASSLLPGSYEQYF. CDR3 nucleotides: TGTGCCAGCAGCTTACTACCAGGTAGCTACGAGCAGTACTTC.

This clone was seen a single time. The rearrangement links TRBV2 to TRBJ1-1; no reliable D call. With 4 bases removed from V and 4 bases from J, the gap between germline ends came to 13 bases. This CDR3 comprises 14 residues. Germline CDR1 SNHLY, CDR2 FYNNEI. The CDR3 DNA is TGTGCCAGCAGTGCCGAGGGTAGGGCCACTGAAGCTTTCTTT. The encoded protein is CASSAEGRATEAFF. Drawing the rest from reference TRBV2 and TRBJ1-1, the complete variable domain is EPEVTQTPSHQVTQMGQEVILRCVPISNHLYFYWYRQILGQKVEFLVSFYNNEISEKSEIFDDQFSVERPDGSNFTLKIRSTKLEDSAMYFCASSAEGRATEAFFGQGTRLTVV.

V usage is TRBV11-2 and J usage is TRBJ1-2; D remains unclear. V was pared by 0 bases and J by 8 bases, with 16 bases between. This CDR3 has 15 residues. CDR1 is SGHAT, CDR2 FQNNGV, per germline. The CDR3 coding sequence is TGTGCCAGCAGCTTAGAGGGCGTCGTTGGGCGCGGCTACACCTTC. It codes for CASSLEGVVGRGYTF.

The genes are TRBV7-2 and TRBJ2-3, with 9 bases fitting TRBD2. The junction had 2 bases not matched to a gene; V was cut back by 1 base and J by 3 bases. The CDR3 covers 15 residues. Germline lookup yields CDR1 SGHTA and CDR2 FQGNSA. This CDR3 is CASSLVSGGTDTQYF. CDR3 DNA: TGTGCCAGCAGCTTAGTTAGCGGGGGTACAGATACGCAGTATTTT.

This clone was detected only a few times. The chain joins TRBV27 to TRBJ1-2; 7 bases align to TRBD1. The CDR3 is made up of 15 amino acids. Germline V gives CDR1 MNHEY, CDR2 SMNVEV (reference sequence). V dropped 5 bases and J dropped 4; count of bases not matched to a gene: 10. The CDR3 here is CASSPTTGSPYGYTF. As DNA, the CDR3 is TGTGCCAGCAGTCCTACGACAGGGAGTCCCTATGGCTACACCTTC.

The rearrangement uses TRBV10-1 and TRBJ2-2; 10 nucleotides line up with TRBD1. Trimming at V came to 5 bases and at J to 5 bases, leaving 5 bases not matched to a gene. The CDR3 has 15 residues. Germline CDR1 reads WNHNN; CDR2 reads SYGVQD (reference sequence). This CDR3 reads CASSFGQGGTGELFF. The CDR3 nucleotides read TGCGCCAGCAGTTTCGGACAGGGGGGAACCGGGGAGCTGTTTTTT.

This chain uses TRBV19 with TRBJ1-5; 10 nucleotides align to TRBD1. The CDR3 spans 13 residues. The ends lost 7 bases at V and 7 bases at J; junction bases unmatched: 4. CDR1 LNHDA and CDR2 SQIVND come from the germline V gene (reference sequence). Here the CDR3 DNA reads TGTGCCAGTAAGGGGACAGGGGACCAGCCCCAGCATTTT. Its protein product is CASKGTGDQPQHF.

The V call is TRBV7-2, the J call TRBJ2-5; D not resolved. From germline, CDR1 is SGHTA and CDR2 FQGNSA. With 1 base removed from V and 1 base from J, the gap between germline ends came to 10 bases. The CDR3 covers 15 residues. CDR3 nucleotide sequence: TGTGCCAGCAGCTTAGTTGGCAGATCCCAAGAGACCCAGTACTTC. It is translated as CASSLVGRSQETQYF.

The CDR3 DNA sequence: TGTGCCAGCAGCGGTAGCGGGGGGGGTAATGAGCAGTTCTTC. Its translation: CASSGSGGGNEQFF. J is TRBJ2-1 and V is TRBV9; 11 bases line up with TRBD2. The CDR3 is 14 residues long. The V segment lost 3 bases and the J segment 7 bases; nucleotides outside the gene matches: 3. The germline V gene has CDR1 SGDLS and CDR2 YYNGEE.

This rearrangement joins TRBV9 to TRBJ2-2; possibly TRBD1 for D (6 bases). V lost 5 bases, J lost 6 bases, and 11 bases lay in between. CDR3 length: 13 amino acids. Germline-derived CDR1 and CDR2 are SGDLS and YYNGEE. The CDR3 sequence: CASSFTGSGELFF. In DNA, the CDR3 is TGTGCCAGCAGTTTTACAGGGTCCGGGGAGCTGTTTTTT.